Below are 27 T cell receptor beta chains sequenced from a single sample in a study of blood T cell repertoires in COVID-19. The repertoire was sequenced with immunoSEQ multiplex PCR; TCRdb's copy has only in-frame clones and lacks some. The table includes more than 65,000 clones, around 76% detected once. Sequenced: peripheral blood. These receptors were collected from a woman of 80 years or more with active or convalescent COVID-19.

This chain connects TRBV6-6 to TRBJ1-5, with TRBD1 as a possible D gene (5 bases). Germline V gene lookup returns CDR1 MNHNY and CDR2 SVGAGI (reference sequence). The length of the CDR3 is 13 residues. The germline V and J ends were trimmed by 10 bases and 4 bases, with 14 bases remaining between them. The CDR3 here is CATRGGVNQPQHF. DNA for the CDR3: TGTGCCACCCGGGGGGGGGTTAATCAGCCCCAGCATTTT.

The CDR3 is CASSLAILQGIGGYTF. The DNA of the CDR3 is TGTGCCAGCAGCTTGGCGATCCTACAGGGGATCGGGGGCTACACCTTC. The chain has TRBV5-8 and TRBJ1-2, with TRBD1 matching 7 bases. The ends lost 0 bases at V and 8 bases at J; junction bases unmatched: 13. The CDR3 contains 16 residues. Germline values: CDR1 SGHTS, CDR2 YDEGEE.

This chain joins TRBV6-2 or TRBV6-3 and TRBJ1-2, with D possibly being TRBD1 (5 bases). The CDR3 contains 15 residues. Deletions cut 4 bases from V and 3 bases from J, with 15 bases between. Germline loops: CDR1 MNHEY, CDR2 SVGEGT. Here the CDR3 DNA reads TGTGCCAGCAGTTGGGGACGGCGGGGGGACTATGGCTACACCTTC. Residues: CASSWGRRGDYGYTF.

This clone was recorded once. The chain couples TRBV5-6 to TRBJ1-4; 10 nucleotides line up with TRBD1. Looked up from germline, CDR1 is SGHDT and CDR2 is YYEEEE. V dropped 2 bases and J dropped 11; count of bases not matched to a gene: 9. The CDR3 loop spans 15 amino acids. The CDR3 DNA reads TGTGCCAGCAGCTTTACCGGGACAGGGGCGAGGAAACTGTTTTTT. The encoded protein is CASSFTGTGARKLFF.

This rearrangement joins TRBV5-6 to TRBJ1-1; no firm D call. The germline V and J ends were trimmed by 7 bases and 1 base, with 11 bases remaining between them. Germline V lookup: CDR1 SGHDT, CDR2 YYEEEE. The CDR3 contains 13 residues. DNA for the CDR3: TGTGCCAGCGGGAGGGCCCCGAACACTGAAGCTTTCTTT. As protein: CASGRAPNTEAFF.

The chain carries TRBV19 and TRBJ1-1, with D unclear. With 3 bases removed from V and 3 bases from J, the gap between germline ends came to 14 bases. Germline V gives CDR1 LNHDA, CDR2 SQIVND (reference sequence). This CDR3 is 15 amino acids long. Written as DNA, the CDR3 is TGTGCCAGTAGTATTTACCCGAGGGAGGACACTGAAGCTTTCTTT. Residues: CASSIYPREDTEAFF.

Points on this clone: Other nucleotide sequences from this sample produce the same CDR3. The chain couples TRBV18 to TRBJ2-1; 11 bases match TRBD2. The germline V gene has CDR1 KGHSH and CDR2 LQKENI. CDR3 length: 14 amino acids. J gave up 6 bases and V 3 bases, and 1 base lay outside the gene matches. Written as DNA, the CDR3 is TGTGCCAGCTCACCTACTAGCGGGGGCAATGAGCAGTTCTTC. Amino acids: CASSPTSGGNEQFF.

V gene TRBV7-2 combines with J gene TRBJ2-5; 8 bases align to TRBD2. Germline-derived CDR1 and CDR2 are SGHTA and FQGNSA. After removal of 3 bases from V and 3 bases from J, the junction contained 0 bases not matched to a gene. The CDR3 length is 13 residues. CDR3 loop: CASSLGLEETQYF. CDR3 in DNA: TGTGCCAGCAGCTTGGGACTAGAAGAGACCCAGTACTTC.

This clone showed up just a few times. The chain employs TRBV27 and TRBJ1-2; weak D call: TRBD1 (5 bases). CDR3 size: 15 residues. The germline CDR1 and CDR2 sequences are MNHEY and SMNVEV (reference sequence). With 4 bases removed from V and 2 bases from J, the gap between germline ends came to 14 bases. The DNA for the CDR3 is TGTGCCAGCAGTTCCTGGACACTTTTGAACTATGGCTACACCTTC. Translation gives CASSSWTLLNYGYTF.

The chain combines TRBV19 with TRBJ2-1; 7 positions match TRBD2. The V gene end was trimmed by 1 base and the J gene end by 10 bases; junction bases not matched to a gene: 7. Germline CDR1 LNHDA, CDR2 SQIVND (reference sequence). The CDR3 runs to 14 residues. CDR3 loop: CASSIVGLTTEQFF. The CDR3 bases are TGTGCCAGTAGTATAGTGGGACTAACCACCGAGCAGTTCTTC.

J is TRBJ1-5 and V is TRBV19; no firm D call. Germline V CDR1 and CDR2: LNHDA, SQIVND (reference sequence). Trimming removed 7 bases from V and 1 base from J, with 14 bases in between. This CDR3 spans 15 amino acids. The CDR3 coding sequence is TGTGCCAGTAACCAGCACCCGACAAGCAATCAGCCCCAGCATTTT. This translates into CASNQHPTSNQPQHF.

CDR3 region: CASSRGPTGELFF. The CDR3 DNA reads as TGTGCCAGTTCAAGGGGTCCCACCGGGGAGCTGTTTTTT. The rearrangement links TRBV19 to TRBJ2-2; D might be TRBD1 (5 bases). With 8 bases removed from V and 4 bases from J, the gap between germline ends came to 11 bases. The CDR3 has 13 amino acids. Germline V lookup: CDR1 LNHDA, CDR2 SQIVND (reference sequence).

This clone turned up a few times. The V and J genes are TRBV7-2 and TRBJ2-7; D unresolved. Germline V gene sequence: CDR1 SGHTA, CDR2 FQGNSA. Trimming removed 1 base from V and 1 base from J, with 8 bases in between. The CDR3 is made up of 14 amino acids. The CDR3 sequence: CASSLDRVSYEQYF. DNA of the CDR3: TGTGCCAGCAGCTTAGATCGGGTGTCCTACGAGCAGTACTTC.

The rearrangement links TRBV7-2 to TRBJ1-2; D is perhaps TRBD1 (6 bases). Germline CDR1 reads SGHTA; CDR2 reads FQGNSA. CDR3 size: 14 residues. The V and J ends lost 2 bases and 12 bases respectively, with 19 bases between them. CDR3 amino acids: CASSLSSGGARHTF. The CDR3 nucleotides read TGTGCCAGCAGCTTATCTAGCGGGGGGGCACGTCACACCTTC.

V usage is TRBV2 and J usage is TRBJ1-5, with TRBD1 matching over 9 bases. Germline CDR1 reads SNHLY; CDR2 reads FYNNEI. The CDR3 length is 16 residues. J was trimmed by 7 bases and V by 7 bases; bases with no gene match: 14. The CDR3 DNA reads as TGTGCCAGCACCTTCACCCCCGGGACAGGGATCCAGCCCCAGCATTTT. This gives the protein CASTFTPGTGIQPQHF.

With respect to this clone: Additional DNA sequences in this sample encode the identical CDR3. The chain links TRBV12-3 or TRBV12-4 to TRBJ1-5, with D possibly matching TRBD1 (6 bases). This CDR3 has 12 amino acids. Trimming removed 7 bases from V and 7 bases from J, with 11 bases in between. CDR3 protein: CASTRGGQPQHF. CDR3 nucleotide sequence: TGTGCCAGCACCAGGGGTGGACAGCCCCAGCATTTT.

The chain links TRBV24-1 to TRBJ1-5; 11 nucleotides line up with TRBD1. Germline loops: CDR1 KGHDR, CDR2 SFDVKD. V was clipped by 3 bases and J by 0 bases; unmatched bases: 0. The CDR3 consists of 16 residues. The CDR3 sequence is CATSDGTGGSNQPQHF. The CDR3 region has the DNA TGTGCCACCAGTGATGGGACAGGGGGTAGCAATCAGCCCCAGCATTTT.

The chain has TRBV5-1 and TRBJ1-1; possible D gene TRBD1, 5 bases. Germline V lookup: CDR1 SGHRS, CDR2 YFSETQ. Trimming stripped 4 bases from V and 1 base from J, with 14 bases between. This CDR3 has 15 amino acids. The CDR3 protein is CASSPQTGANTEAFF. CDR3 DNA sequence: TGCGCCAGCAGCCCCCAAACAGGCGCGAACACTGAAGCTTTCTTT.

V and J are TRBV5-1 and TRBJ1-6, with TRBD1 as a possible D gene (6 bases). CDR3 size: 15 residues. Trimming removed 0 bases at V and 9 bases at J, with 13 bases between. CDR1 and CDR2 from the germline V gene are SGHRS and YFSETQ. Here the CDR3 DNA reads TGCGCCAGCAGCTTGGATTTGGGGGCGGGTTCACCCCTCCACTTT. Translating gives CASSLDLGAGSPLHF.

This chain uses TRBV28 with TRBJ2-1; D uncertain. Germline CDR1 reads MDHEN; CDR2 reads SYDVKM. The CDR3 has 14 amino acids. The ends were cut back, 3 bases at V and 3 bases at J, with 9 bases in the middle. The CDR3 nucleotides read TGTGCCAGCAGTTTTCCCACAAACTACAATGAGCAGTTCTTC. Protein sequence: CASSFPTNYNEQFF.

This rearrangement joins TRBV7-9 to TRBJ1-3; D perhaps matches TRBD1 (6 bases). The CDR3 contains 14 residues. Germline V gene data show CDR1 as SEHNR and CDR2 as FQNEAQ (reference sequence). V gave up 4 bases and J gave up 0 bases, with 7 bases separating them. The CDR3 DNA follows: TGTGCCAGCAGCTGGACAGTCTCTGGAAACACCATATATTTT. This translates into CASSWTVSGNTIYF.

In its sample, this clone was seen once. This chain links TRBV30 with TRBJ2-7; D is ambiguous. CDR3 length equals 15 residues. The germline V gene has CDR1 GTSNPN and CDR2 SVGIG (reference sequence). V shed 4 bases and J shed 1 base, with 17 bases lying between them. CDR3 DNA sequence: TGTGCCTGGACCGATGGCGACACGAATTCCTACGAGCAGTACTTC. Protein product: CAWTDGDTNSYEQYF.

This clone was detected many times. V is TRBV6-2 or TRBV6-3 and J is TRBJ2-1; the match to TRBD1 covers 9 bases. CDR1 is MNHEY, CDR2 SVGEGT, per germline. The CDR3 is made up of 17 amino acids. Trimming at V came to 0 bases and at J to 3 bases, leaving 6 bases not matched to a gene. The CDR3 here is CASSYSPGQGIYNEQFF. In DNA form, the CDR3 reads TGTGCCAGCAGTTACTCTCCCGGACAGGGGATCTACAATGAGCAGTTCTTC.

This chain connects TRBV6-5 to TRBJ1-2, with TRBD1 as a possible D gene (5 bases). This CDR3 is 11 amino acids long. From germline, CDR1 is MNHEY and CDR2 SVGAGI. Trimming took 4 bases from V and 6 from J, leaving 6 bases between them. The CDR3, as DNA: TGTGCCAGCAGTTCGACAGATGGCTACACCTTC. Amino acid sequence: CASSSTDGYTF.

This clone was counted only a few times. J is TRBJ1-5 and V is TRBV30; TRBD1 matches 7 bases. V gave up 1 base and J gave up 8 bases; unmatched junction bases: 5. CDR1 is GTSNPN and CDR2 is SVGIG in the germline V gene (reference sequence). This CDR3 is 13 amino acids long. The CDR3 region is CAWSAAGGKPQHF. CDR3 DNA: TGTGCCTGGAGTGCCGCAGGGGGGAAGCCCCAGCATTTT. Full variable domain (remainder filled in from reference TRBV30 and TRBJ1-5): SQTIHQWPATLVQPVGSPLSLECTVEGTSNPNLYWYRQAAGRGLQLLFYSVGIGQISSEVPQNLSASRPQDRQFILSSKKLLLSDSGFYLCAWSAAGGKPQHFGDGTRLSIL.

The chain couples TRBV7-2 to TRBJ2-5; no definite D call. The germline gives CDR1 SGHTA, CDR2 FQGNSA. The CDR3 is 13 amino acids. The V end lost 2 bases, the J end lost 3 bases, and 7 bases lay between the germline ends. The CDR3 loop is CASSLSLEETQYF. The CDR3 DNA is TGTGCCAGCAGCTTATCCCTCGAAGAGACCCAGTACTTC.

This chain links TRBV28 with TRBJ1-4; TRBD1 aligns across 9 bases. Trimming at V came to 7 bases and at J to 5 bases, leaving 5 bases not matched to a gene. The CDR3 runs 14 residues. Germline V gives CDR1 MDHEN, CDR2 SYDVKM. CDR3 protein: CASKPGTGNEKLFF. CDR3 DNA: TGTGCCAGCAAACCCGGGACAGGGAATGAAAAACTGTTTTTT.